The 9 T cell receptor beta chains listed next were all sequenced from one sample in a study of blood T cell repertoires in COVID-19. The repertoire was sequenced with immunoSEQ multiplex PCR; TCRdb's copy has only in-frame clones and lacks some. The sample has under 250,000 clones, about 86% seen once. The sample taken for sequencing was PBMCs or T cells enriched from blood (not recorded which). The receptors were sampled from a woman in her forties or fifties with acute COVID-19.

This sequence joins TRBV10-3 and TRBJ2-2, with unresolved D. Germline V lookup: CDR1 ENHRY, CDR2 SYGVKD. V was pared by 3 bases and J by 3 bases, with 8 bases between. The CDR3 has 14 amino acids. The CDR3 DNA sequence: TGTGCCATCAGTGACGCAGGTGACACCGGGGAGCTGTTTTTT. Protein product: CAISDAGDTGELFF.

V usage is TRBV5-1 and J usage is TRBJ1-2; TRBD1 agrees at 10 bases. This CDR3 contains 16 residues. The germline V gene encodes CDR1 SGHRS and CDR2 YFSETQ. J gave up 3 bases and V 1 base, and 6 bases lay outside the gene matches. The CDR3 loop is CASSLWRDRGDYGYTF. CDR3 bases: TGCGCCAGCAGCTTGTGGCGGGACAGGGGTGACTATGGCTACACCTTC.

The chain has TRBV7-2 and TRBJ2-7, with 9 bases fitting TRBD2. V was clipped by 2 bases and J by 10 bases; unmatched bases: 12. The CDR3 consists of 15 residues. Germline V gene sequence: CDR1 SGHTA, CDR2 FQGNSA. CDR3 DNA sequence: TGTGCCAGCAGCTTAACCCCCGACCGTAGCGGGAGTCAGTACTTC. This codes for CASSLTPDRSGSQYF.

V gene TRBV2 combines with J gene TRBJ2-2; D is perhaps TRBD1 (6 bases). Deletions cut 6 bases from V and 4 bases from J, with 12 bases between. Germline lookup yields CDR1 SNHLY and CDR2 FYNNEI. The CDR3 is 14 amino acids. DNA for the CDR3: TGTGCCAGCAGGTACAGGGACGGCACCGGGGAGCTGTTTTTT. Protein product: CASRYRDGTGELFF.

The rearrangement joins TRBV18 to TRBJ1-1; 9 nucleotides align to TRBD1. Germline CDR1 is KGHSH and CDR2 is LQKENI. V lost 6 bases, J lost 4 bases, and 12 bases stayed unmatched. CDR3 length: 16 residues. The CDR3 sequence: CASSLGTGSISTEAFF. Written as DNA, the CDR3 is TGTGCCAGCTCGCTTGGGACAGGGAGTATCAGCACTGAAGCTTTCTTT.

J is TRBJ2-7 and V is TRBV19; D possibly corresponds to TRBD1 (5 bases). Germline values: CDR1 LNHDA, CDR2 SQIVND (reference sequence). The V gene lost 3 bases and the J gene lost 8 bases, with 17 bases spanning the gap. CDR3 length equals 14 residues. DNA of the CDR3: TGTGCCAGTAGTATTGGGCAGGGTAATGAGAAGCAGTACTTC. This translates into CASSIGQGNEKQYF. The entire variable domain, with the rest obtained from reference TRBV19 and TRBJ2-7, is as follows: DGGITQSPKYLFRKEGQNVTLSCEQNLNHDAMYWYRQDPGQGLRLIYYSQIVNDFQKGDIAEGYSVSREKKESFPLTVTSAQKNPTAFYLCASSIGQGNEKQYFGPGTRLTVT.

V and J are TRBV7-2 and TRBJ2-3; 7 bases are a match to TRBD2. Losses at the gene ends were 4 bases for V and 3 bases for J; bases not matched to a gene: 10. CDR1 SGHTA and CDR2 FQGNSA come from the germline V gene. This CDR3 contains 16 residues. The CDR3 region has the DNA TGTGCCAGCAGCTCCAGTCCGGCGGGAGTTACAGATACGCAGTATTTT. This encodes CASSSSPAGVTDTQYF.

This clone came up many times. This sequence joins TRBV12-3 or TRBV12-4 and TRBJ1-1; D might be TRBD1 (5 bases). This CDR3 has 13 residues. Deletions cut 7 bases from V and 1 base from J, with 10 bases between. The CDR3 reads CASTRTRNTEAFF. DNA of the CDR3: TGTGCCAGCACCCGGACAAGGAACACTGAAGCTTTCTTT.

V gene TRBV7-3 combines with J gene TRBJ2-1; TRBD2 matches 8 bases. The CDR3 sequence is 13 residues long. Trimming at V came to 4 bases and at J to 6 bases, leaving 2 bases not matched to a gene. The germline gives CDR1 SGHTA, CDR2 FQGTGA. The CDR3 sequence: CASSYGTSNEQFF. The CDR3 DNA follows: TGTGCCAGCAGCTACGGGACTAGCAATGAGCAGTTCTTC.